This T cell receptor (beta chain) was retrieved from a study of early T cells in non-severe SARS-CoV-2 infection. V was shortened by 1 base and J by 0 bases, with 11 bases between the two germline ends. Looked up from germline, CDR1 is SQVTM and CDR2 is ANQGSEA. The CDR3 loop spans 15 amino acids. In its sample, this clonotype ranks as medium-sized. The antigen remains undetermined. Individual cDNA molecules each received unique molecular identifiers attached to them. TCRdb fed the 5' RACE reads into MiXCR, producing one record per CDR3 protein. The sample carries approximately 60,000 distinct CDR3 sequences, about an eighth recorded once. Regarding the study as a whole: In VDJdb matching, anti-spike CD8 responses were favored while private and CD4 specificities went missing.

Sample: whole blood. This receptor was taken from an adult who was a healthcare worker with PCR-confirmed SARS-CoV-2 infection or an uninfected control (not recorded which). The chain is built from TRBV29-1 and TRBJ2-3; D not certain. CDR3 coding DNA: TGCAGCGTTGAAGCGTCTTCGTTCAGCACAGATACGCAGTATTTT. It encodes CSVEASSFSTDTQYF.